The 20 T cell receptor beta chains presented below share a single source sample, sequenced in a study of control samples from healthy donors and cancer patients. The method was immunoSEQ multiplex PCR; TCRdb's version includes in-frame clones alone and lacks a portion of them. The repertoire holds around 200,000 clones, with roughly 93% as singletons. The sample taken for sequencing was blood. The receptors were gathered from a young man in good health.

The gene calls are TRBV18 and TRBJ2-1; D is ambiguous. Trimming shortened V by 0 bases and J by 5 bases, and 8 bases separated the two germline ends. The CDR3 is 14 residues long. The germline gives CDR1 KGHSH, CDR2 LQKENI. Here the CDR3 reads CASSPPGRDNEQFF. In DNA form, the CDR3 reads TGTGCCAGCTCACCACCTGGAAGGGACAATGAGCAGTTCTTC.

Here the CDR3 reads CASSRGSGSPLHF. The DNA of the CDR3 is TGTGCCAGCAGCCGAGGTTCGGGTTCACCCCTCCACTTT. The chain has TRBV11-3 and TRBJ1-6; D unresolved. This CDR3 has 13 residues. V dropped 5 bases and J dropped 9 bases, with 11 bases sitting between them. Germline assignment: CDR1 SGHNT and CDR2 YENEEA.

CDR3 in DNA: TGTGCCAGCAGCTTTTGGGACAGAAAGTTTGAGACCCAGTACTTC. Translating gives CASSFWDRKFETQYF. The chain recombines TRBV7-9 with TRBJ2-5, with 7 bases lining up with TRBD1. This CDR3 is built from 15 residues. Germline CDR1 and CDR2: SEHNR and FQNEAQ (reference sequence). V gave up 3 bases and J gave up 5 bases; unmatched junction bases: 9.

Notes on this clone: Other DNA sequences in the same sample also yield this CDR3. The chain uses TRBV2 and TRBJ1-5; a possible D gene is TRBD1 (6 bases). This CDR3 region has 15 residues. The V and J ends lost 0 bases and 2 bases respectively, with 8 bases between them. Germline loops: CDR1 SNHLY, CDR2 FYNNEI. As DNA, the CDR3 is TGTGCCAGCAGTGAAGCCAGGGGTGGCAATCAGCCCCAGCATTTT. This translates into CASSEARGGNQPQHF.

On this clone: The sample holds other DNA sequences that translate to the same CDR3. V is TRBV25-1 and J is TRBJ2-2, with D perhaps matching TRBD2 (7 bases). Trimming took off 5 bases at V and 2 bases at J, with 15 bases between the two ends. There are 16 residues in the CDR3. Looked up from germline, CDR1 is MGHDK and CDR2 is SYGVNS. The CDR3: CASSIRGGANTGELFF. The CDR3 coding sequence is TGTGCCAGCAGTATTCGTGGGGGGGCAAACACCGGGGAGCTGTTTTTT.

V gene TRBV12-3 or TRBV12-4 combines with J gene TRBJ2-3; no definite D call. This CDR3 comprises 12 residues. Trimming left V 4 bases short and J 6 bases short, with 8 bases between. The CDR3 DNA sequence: TGTGCCAGCAGTTGGCGAGTTGATACGCAGTATTTT. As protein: CASSWRVDTQYF.

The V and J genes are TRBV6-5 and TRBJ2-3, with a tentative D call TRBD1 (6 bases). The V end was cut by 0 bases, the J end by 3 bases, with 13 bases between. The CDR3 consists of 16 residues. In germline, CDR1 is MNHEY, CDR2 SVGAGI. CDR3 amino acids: CASSYSSLQGTDTQYF. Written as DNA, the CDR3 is TGTGCCAGCAGTTACTCGAGTCTTCAGGGGACAGATACGCAGTATTTT.

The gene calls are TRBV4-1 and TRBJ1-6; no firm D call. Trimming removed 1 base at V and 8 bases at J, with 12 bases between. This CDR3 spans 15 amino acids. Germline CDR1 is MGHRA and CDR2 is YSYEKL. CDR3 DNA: TGCGCCAGCAGCCAAGTATCCAGGCCGGATTCACCCCTCCACTTT. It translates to CASSQVSRPDSPLHF.

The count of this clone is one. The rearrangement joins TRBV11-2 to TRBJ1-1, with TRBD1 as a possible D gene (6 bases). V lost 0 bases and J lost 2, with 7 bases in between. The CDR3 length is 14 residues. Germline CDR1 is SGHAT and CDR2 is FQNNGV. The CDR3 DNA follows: TGTGCCAGCAGCTTAGACAGGGGAAACACTGAAGCTTTCTTT. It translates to CASSLDRGNTEAFF.

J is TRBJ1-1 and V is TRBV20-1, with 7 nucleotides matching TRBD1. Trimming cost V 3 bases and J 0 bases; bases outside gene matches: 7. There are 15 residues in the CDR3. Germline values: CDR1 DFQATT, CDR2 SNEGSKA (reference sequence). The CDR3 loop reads CSASDRVTMNTEAFF. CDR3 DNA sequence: TGCAGTGCTAGTGACAGGGTGACGATGAACACTGAAGCTTTCTTT.

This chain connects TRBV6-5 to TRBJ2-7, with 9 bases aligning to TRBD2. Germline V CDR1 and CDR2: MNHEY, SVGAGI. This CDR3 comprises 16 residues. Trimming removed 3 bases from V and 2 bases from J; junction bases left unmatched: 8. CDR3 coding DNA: TGTGCCAGCAGTTATAAACTAGCGGGTACCACCTACGAGCAGTACTTC. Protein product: CASSYKLAGTTYEQYF.

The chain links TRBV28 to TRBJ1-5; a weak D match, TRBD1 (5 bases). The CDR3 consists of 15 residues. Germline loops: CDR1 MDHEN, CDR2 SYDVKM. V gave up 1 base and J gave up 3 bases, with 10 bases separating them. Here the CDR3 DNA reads TGTGCCAGCAGTTTATATGGGGGTAACAATCAGCCCCAGCATTTT. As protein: CASSLYGGNNQPQHF.

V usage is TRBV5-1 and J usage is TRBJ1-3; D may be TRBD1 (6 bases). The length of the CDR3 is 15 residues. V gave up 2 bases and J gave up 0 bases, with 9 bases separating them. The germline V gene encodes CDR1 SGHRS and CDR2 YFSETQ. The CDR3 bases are TGCGCCAGCAGCTTTACAGGGATCTCTGGAAACACCATATATTTT. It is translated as CASSFTGISGNTIYF.

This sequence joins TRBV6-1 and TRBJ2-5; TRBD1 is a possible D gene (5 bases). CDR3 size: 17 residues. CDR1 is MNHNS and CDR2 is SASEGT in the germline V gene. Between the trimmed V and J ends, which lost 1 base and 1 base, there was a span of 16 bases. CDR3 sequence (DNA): TGTGCCAGCAGTGAAGGCTTGTTTCTCCAGGGCCAAGAGACCCAGTACTTC. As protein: CASSEGLFLQGQETQYF.

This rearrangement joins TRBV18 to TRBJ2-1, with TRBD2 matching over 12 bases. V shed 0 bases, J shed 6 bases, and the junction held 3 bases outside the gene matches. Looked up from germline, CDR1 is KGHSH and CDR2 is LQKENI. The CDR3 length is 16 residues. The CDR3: CASSPPGLAGSNEQFF. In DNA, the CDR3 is TGTGCCAGCTCACCACCGGGACTAGCGGGTAGCAATGAGCAGTTCTTC.

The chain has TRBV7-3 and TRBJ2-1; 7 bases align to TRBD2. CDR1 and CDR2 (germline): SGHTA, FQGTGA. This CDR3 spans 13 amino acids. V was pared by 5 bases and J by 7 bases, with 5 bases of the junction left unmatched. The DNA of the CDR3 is TGTGCCAGCAGCCTCTGGACTAGGAATGAGCAGTTCTTC. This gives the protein CASSLWTRNEQFF.

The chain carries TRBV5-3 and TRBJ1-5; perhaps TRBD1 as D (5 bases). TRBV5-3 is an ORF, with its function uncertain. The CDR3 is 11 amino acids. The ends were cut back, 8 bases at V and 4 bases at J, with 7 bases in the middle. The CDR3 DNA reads TGTGCCAGTGGGGGGAATCAGCCCCAGCATTTT. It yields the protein CASGGNQPQHF.

The CDR3 protein is CASGSLNQPQHF. CDR3 nucleotides: TGTGCTAGTGGCTCGCTAAATCAGCCCCAGCATTTT. The genes are TRBV12-5 and TRBJ1-5; D is unresolved. V gave up 6 bases and J gave up 4 bases, with 7 bases separating them. CDR1 LGHNT and CDR2 FRNRAP come from the germline V gene. The CDR3 extends over 12 amino acids.

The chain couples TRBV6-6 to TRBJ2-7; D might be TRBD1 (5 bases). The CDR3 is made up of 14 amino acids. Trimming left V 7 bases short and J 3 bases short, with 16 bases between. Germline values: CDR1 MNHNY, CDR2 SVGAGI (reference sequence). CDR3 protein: CASNHLMGHYEQYF. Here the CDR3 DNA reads TGTGCCAGCAACCACTTGATGGGGCACTACGAGCAGTACTTC.

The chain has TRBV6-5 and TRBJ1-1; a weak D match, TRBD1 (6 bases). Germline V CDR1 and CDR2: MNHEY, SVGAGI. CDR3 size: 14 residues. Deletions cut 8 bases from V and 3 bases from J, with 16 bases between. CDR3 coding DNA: TGTGCCAGCTTCAAGAGCGCAGGGGACACTGAAGCTTTCTTT. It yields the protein CASFKSAGDTEAFF.